The clone carrying this TCR beta chain was recorded at least ten times. What it recognizes is unknown. RNA served as the template for amplifying TCR beta CDR3 regions. An opening RT-PCR round employed HTBI primers and preceded a second-round multiplex PCR. In TCRdb, the multiplex PCR reads were re-called with MiXCR into one record per CDR3 protein. The sample contains about 700,000 distinct CDR3 sequences, about 41% of which appear only once. This sample is part of a study of Graves' ophthalmopathy and Graves' hyperthyroidism. Study summary: Peripheral blood (taken before any treatment) was collected at initial diagnosis. General study points: Blood samples also showed most expanded thyroid clonotypes exceeding 0.001 frequency.

Fresh peripheral blood (about 10 ml) yielded the PBMCs. This CDR3 comprises 15 residues. Germline V lookup: CDR1 DFQATT, CDR2 SNEGSKA (reference sequence). The V gene lost 5 bases and the J gene lost 0 bases, with 16 bases spanning the gap. What was sequenced was peripheral blood. V is TRBV20-1 and J is TRBJ1-1, with D possibly matching TRBD1 (6 bases). The TCR originated in an adult man with Graves' ophthalmopathy. Here the CDR3 DNA reads TGCAGTGCTGAGGGGTCGGCAGGGGTGAACACTGAAGCTTTCTTT. It is translated as CSAEGSAGVNTEAFF.